This T cell receptor beta chain was sequenced during a study of blood T cell repertoires in COVID-19. Study in general: Acute and convalescent COVID-19 specimens originated in the United States, Italy and Spain. T cells, B-cell-depleted T cells, or PBMCs provided the cDNA or gDNA that served as material.

Authors' processing steps: Cell counts per sample came from amplifying reference gene primers. TCRdb's copy holds only in-frame clones and misses some; the assay was immunoSEQ multiplex PCR. The V and J calls and clone size were taken over from that table, and D and trimming were inferred from the DNA. The table lists about 190,000 clones, 90% of them singletons. The CDR3 is made up of 15 amino acids. J lost 0 bases, V lost 3 bases, and 1 base had no gene match. CDR1 LNHNV and CDR2 YYDKDF come from the germline V gene (reference sequence). The count of this clone is one. This TCR was recovered from a man aged 45-65 years with acute or convalescent COVID-19. Sequencing used peripheral blood. V usage is TRBV15 and J usage is TRBJ1-4, with 7 bases fitting TRBD1. CDR3 bases: TGTGCCACCAGCAGTGACAGGGCAACTAATGAAAAACTGTTTTTT. Its protein product is CATSSDRATNEKLFF.